This TCR beta chain appears in the sequencing data of a study of T-cell memory formation after mild COVID-19 (dated by TCRdb to 2020 to 2023). Looking at the study overall: TCR sequence clusters from the two donors were found to be largely donor specific. Two young, previously healthy adult volunteers, one female and one male, were included in the cohort. In a couple of donors, T-cell clones that expanded and contracted after mild COVID-19 were tracked by sequencing TCRalpha and TCRbeta repertoires over time. The investigation overall reported the following: SARS-CoV-2 specificity was not confirmed for the second-wave clones peaking on day 37. Clones that contracted from day 15 to 85 showed balanced CD4/CD8 phenotypes, whereas a second wave of clones that expanded from day 15 to 37 leaned towards CD4+. The study included only a couple of mild cases, and larger cohorts that include severe cases with pre-infection samples were judged to be necessary. Contracting CD4+ clones appeared mostly in the CM and EM memory subsets, whereas CD8+ clones were enriched in EMRA. Some responding clones were detected in pre-infection memory, suggesting pre-existing cross-reactive memory T cells joined the SARS-CoV-2 response.

The CDR3 goes from the cysteine to the phenylalanine over 14 residues. Just the 42-base CDR3 DNA is kept, in frame starting at base 1. Sequences SGHRS (CDR1) and YFSETQ (CDR2) are obtained from the germline V gene. This clonotype was detected only a few times. This clone's antigen is unknown. The junction and the germline gene differ at one end; a read error may be behind it. PBMCs were isolated by Ficoll-Paque density gradient centrifugation. TCRdb names Illumina NovaSeq 6000 as the instrument used. TCRalpha and TCRbeta cDNA libraries were constructed by 5'RACE with constant-segment primers, with sample barcodes and unique molecular identifiers being introduced. Trizol reagent was used to extract RNA from every sample. The libraries were amplified in two PCR steps, and the second step added a second sample barcode and Illumina TruSeq adapters. Sequencing of libraries was performed on an Illumina NovaSeq with 2 x 150 bp paired-end reads. In the original analysis: The reads were demultiplexed and collapsed into UMI-guided consensus sequences using migec v1.2.7. With mixcr v2.1.11, UMI consensuses were aligned to TRA and TRB V and J templates and assembled into clonotypes. A clonotype was counted as expanded or contracted only when both edgeR and NoisET called the clonotype significant, with the noise models trained on biological replicates. edgeR calls used a false discovery rate-adjusted p below 0.01 and a log2 fold-change threshold of 1. As an exploratory analysis of dynamics, max-normalized trajectories of the 1000 most abundant clonotypes were examined with PCA combined with hierarchical clustering. Separately sequenced CD4+ and CD8+ repertoires were used to assign the CD4 or CD8 phenotype of responding clones. TCRdb handled the public reads itself, with Q25 trimming in fastp and clone calling in MiXCR, and kept productive beta chains. Rows with a matching CDR3 protein are joined into one entry that keeps the most common DNA and genes. The V and J calls were determined by TCRdb, not by the authors. Within this sample are about 280,000 distinct CDR3 sequences, with roughly 8% of them counted one time only. Approximately 22% of the sample is taken by the ten largest.

This TCR was sampled from a man aged 18 to 35 who had mild COVID-19 (a few samples of this study predate the infection). The sample titles of this study are shuffled in the database, so cell type and time point are left out; the donor was told from shared clones. Sequencing was performed on PBMCs or a T cell subset sorted from them (not recorded which). This chain joins TRBV5-1 to TRBJ2-2, with no D gene named confidently. The DNA is as follows: TGCGCCAGCAGCTGGGCCCAGAACCCCGGGGAGCTGTTTTTT. Protein translation: CASSWAQNPGELFF. The CDR3, completed at both ends by the reference TRBV5-1 and TRBJ2-2 genes, gives the full variable domain KAGVTQTPRYLIKTRGQQVTLSCSPISGHRSVSWYQQTPGQGLQFLFEYFSETQRNKGNFPGRFSGRQFSNSRSEMNVSTLELGDSALYLCASSWAQNPGELFFGEGSRLTVL.